This is a list of T cell receptor beta chains from one sample in a study of cytomegalovirus exposure and HLA in healthy donors. The data were produced by immunoSEQ multiplex PCR, yet TCRdb's version contains in-frame clones alone and is incomplete. The data show over 250,000 clones, 80% to 90% seen once. The sequencing input was PBMCs. All receptors derive from a woman aged 18-29 years in good health and CMV-seronegative. Each CDR3 is given with its conserved first and last residue. Each record gives: V gene, D gene, clone size, J gene, CDR3 DNA, CDR3 protein. D genes are given only for firm matches. Clone size, where shown, is once, few, many, or a class for clones that have expanded.

TRBV5-1	.	once	TRBJ2-7	TGCGCCAGCAGCTTGTGGGGCAGGGAGGCCTACGAGCAGTACTTC	CASSLWGREAYEQYF
TRBV11-2	TRBD1	.	TRBJ2-1	TGTGCCAGCAGCTTACGTCAGGGGGAGTACAATGAGCAGTTCTTC	CASSLRQGEYNEQFF
TRBV6-5	TRBD2	.	TRBJ2-1	TGTGCCAGCAGTTGGACTAGCTTCCATGAGCAGTTCTTC	CASSWTSFHEQFF
TRBV19	.	.	TRBJ2-7	TGTGCCAGTAGTACGGGATACTCCTACGAGCAGTACTTC	CASSTGYSYEQYF
TRBV30	.	.	TRBJ2-5	TGTGCCTGGAGTGCAGGGCCGGAGACCCAGTACTTC	CAWSAGPETQYF
TRBV10-2	.	few	TRBJ2-2	TGCGCCAGCAAGGCGACTAGGGCGAACACCGGGGAGCTGTTTTTT	CASKATRANTGELFF
TRBV15	.	.	TRBJ1-1	TGTGCCACCTCGAGTAGCCCGAACACTGAAGCTTTCTTT	CATSSSPNTEAFF
TRBV7-2	TRBD2	.	TRBJ2-3	TGTGCCAGCAGCTTAGGGGCTAGCGGGGGGGCTCATACGCAGTATTTT	CASSLGASGGAHTQYF
TRBV9	.	.	TRBJ1-3	TGTGCCAGCAGCGCCGACAGGCCTCGAGGGAACACCATATATTTT	CASSADRPRGNTIYF
TRBV11-2	.	.	TRBJ2-5	TGTGCCAGCAGCCGCGGCACCCAAGAGACCCAGTACTTC	CASSRGTQETQYF
TRBV7-8	.	.	TRBJ1-2	TGTGCCAGCAGCTTAGTGGGGGGGAACTATGGCTACACCTTC	CASSLVGGNYGYTF
TRBV6-5	TRBD2	.	TRBJ2-5	TGTGCCAGCAGTTACTCCGGGGGGGCGGGAGAGACCCAGTACTTC	CASSYSGGAGETQYF
TRBV28	.	.	TRBJ1-3	TGTGCCAGCAGCCCTGCAGGGGCATCCTCTGGAAACACCATATATTTT	CASSPAGASSGNTIYF
TRBV25-1	.	.	TRBJ1-1	TGTGCCAGCACTGGGGAGATCACTGAAGCTTTCTTT	CASTGEITEAFF
TRBV5-1	TRBD1	.	TRBJ2-3	TGCGCCAGCAGCCAGACAGGGGTCGGCACAGATACGCAGTATTTT	CASSQTGVGTDTQYF
TRBV6-5	.	.	TRBJ1-5	TGTGCCAGCAGTTACTCTAGCGGGGTTGGGCAGCCCCAGCATTTT	CASSYSSGVGQPQHF
TRBV18	.	.	TRBJ1-3	TGTGCCAGCTCACCTGCGGAAAATGGAAACACCATATATTTT	CASSPAENGNTIYF
TRBV27	.	.	TRBJ1-5	TGTGCCAGCAGCCCCGGGGGGAGGAGCAATCAGCCCCAGCATTTT	CASSPGGRSNQPQHF
TRBV6-1	TRBD1	.	TRBJ1-5	TGTGCCAGCAGTGAAGGTGACAGGGGTACTCAGCCCCAGCATTTT	CASSEGDRGTQPQHF
TRBV30	.	.	TRBJ1-2	TGTGCCTTACAGGGATCAGTCTCCTTC	CALQGSVSF